The rows below give T cell receptor beta chains drawn from one sample of a study of cytomegalovirus exposure and HLA in healthy donors. The table came from immunoSEQ multiplex PCR; TCRdb's copy has only in-frame clones and leaves some out. The data show fewer than 200,000 clones, with approximately 77% seen just once and roughly 1.5% held by the top ten. Sequencing was carried out using PBMCs. The source is a male donor in good health and CMV-seronegative. The CDR3 runs from the conserved cysteine through the conserved F or W. D genes are given only for firm matches. Clone size appears in some rows only: once, few, many, or a class for an expanded clone.

clone size | D gene | J gene | CDR3 length | V gene | CDR3 protein | CDR3 DNA
once | . | TRBJ1-4 | 16 | TRBV28 | CASSLEPRTGGEKLFF | TGTGCCAGCAGTTTAGAACCCCGAACCGGAGGTGAAAAACTGTTTTTT
. | . | TRBJ2-1 | 13 | TRBV5-4 | CASWGGAGNEQFF | TGTGCCAGCTGGGGGGGGGCGGGTAATGAGCAGTTCTTC
once | TRBD2 | TRBJ2-5 | 14 | TRBV6-1 | CARGAAGGDETQYF | TGTGCCAGAGGAGCCGCGGGAGGGGATGAGACCCAGTACTTC
. | . | TRBJ1-2 | 15 | TRBV6-5 | CASSYSRGNNYGYTF | TGTGCCAGCAGTTATTCCCGGGGGAATAACTATGGCTACACCTTC
. | TRBD2 | TRBJ2-1 | 15 | TRBV25-1 | CASSRTSGKDNEQFF | TGTGCCAGCAGTAGGACTAGCGGGAAGGACAATGAGCAGTTCTTC
. | . | TRBJ1-2 | 13 | TRBV9 | CASSVAPTGGYTF | TGTGCCAGCAGCGTAGCCCCCACTGGTGGCTACACCTTC
. | . | TRBJ1-3 | 14 | TRBV18 | CASSLGAGSNTIYF | TGTGCCAGCTCACTAGGCGCCGGGTCGAACACCATATATTTT
few | TRBD2 | TRBJ2-1 | 15 | TRBV7-9 | CSSSYTTSGGSEQFF | TGTTCCAGCAGCTACACCACTAGCGGGGGTAGTGAGCAGTTCTTC
. | . | TRBJ1-2 | 16 | TRBV2 | CASSEAGQGRLDGYTF | TGTGCCAGCAGTGAAGCGGGCCAGGGGCGGCTGGATGGCTACACCTTC
. | . | TRBJ2-7 | 11 | TRBV7-9 | CASSLRDEQYF | TGTGCCAGCAGCTTGCGGGACGAGCAGTACTTC
. | . | TRBJ1-4 | 14 | TRBV19 | CASAIQGTNEKLFF | TGTGCCAGCGCAATACAGGGCACTAATGAAAAACTGTTTTTT
. | TRBD1 | TRBJ1-4 | 15 | TRBV28 | CASSSPDRGVGKLFF | TGTGCCAGCAGTTCGCCGGACAGGGGGGTAGGAAAACTGTTTTTT
few | TRBD1 | TRBJ2-3 | 13 | TRBV29-1 | CSGDSLFTDTQYF | TGCAGCGGGGACAGCTTATTTACAGATACGCAGTATTTT
. | . | TRBJ1-1 | 13 | TRBV11-2 | CASSLEGGTEAFF | TGTGCCAGCAGCTTAGAGGGAGGTACTGAAGCTTTCTTT
. | . | TRBJ1-1 | 12 | TRBV29-1 | CSVGSGRSEAFF | TGCAGCGTTGGTTCGGGTCGCTCTGAAGCTTTCTTT
. | . | TRBJ2-7 | 13 | TRBV5-4 | CASSVTGSYEQYF | TGTGCCAGCAGCGTTACAGGATCCTACGAGCAGTACTTC
. | . | TRBJ1-5 | 16 | TRBV6-1 | CASSEVWTVANQPQHF | TGTGCCAGCAGTGAAGTCTGGACAGTGGCCAATCAGCCCCAGCATTTT
few | . | TRBJ1-5 | 12 | TRBV18 | CASSLSNQPQHF | TGTGCCAGCTCACTAAGCAATCAGCCCCAGCATTTT
. | TRBD2 | TRBJ2-5 | 18 | TRBV5-4 | CASSSRGSSGPPQETQYF | TGTGCCAGCAGCTCGAGAGGTTCTAGCGGGCCCCCTCAAGAGACCCAGTACTTC